This TCR beta chain emerged from a study of regulatory T cells in long-lasting Graves disease (dated by TCRdb to the early 2020s). The study in broad terms: Persistent Graves' disease meant more than 5 years of antithyroid drug treatment with TSH receptor autoantibodies that stayed positive. This study used TCR sequencing and RNA sequencing of peripheral blood to compare persistent Graves' disease patients against newly diagnosed Graves' disease patients. The study was conducted in China and was registered as a clinical trial. TCR sequencing covered 13 persistent and roughly 20 newly diagnosed Graves' disease patients, some 33 samples in total. In the clinical cohort, patients with persistent Graves' disease had used antithyroid drugs for an average of about 10 years.

The protocol used for the library was multiplex PCR. For sequencing, an Illumina HiSeq 4000 was employed. iRepertoire HTBI primers and Arm-PCR amplification of CDR3 regions were used to construct TCR beta libraries. PCR products were gel purified before sequencing. On the study's bioinformatics: Gene usage analysis of CDR3 amino acid clonotypes used the roughly 60 TRBV and 12 to 15 TRBJ segments found across samples. Filtered high-quality paired reads were merged into contigs using COPE and FqMerger. BLAST was used to align contigs to IMGT TRBV, TRBD and TRBJ reference genes, with CDR3 defined following IMGT. Clonotypes above 0.1% frequency were classified as highly expanded clones. Shannon entropy was used to measure repertoire diversity, and the Gini coefficient was used to measure V-J evenness. A clonotype was considered public if more than one individual shared it. TCRdb handled the public reads itself, with Q25 trimming in fastp and clone calling in MiXCR, and kept productive beta chains. For every CDR3 protein sequence, its rows merge into one entry that carries the most common genes and DNA. The V and J calls follow TCRdb's processing rather than the paper's. For this sample there are over 450,000 distinct CDR3 sequences; roughly a fifth appear just once. The top ten clonotypes cover 6.5% to 9% of the sample.

General conclusions and limits of the study: The study examined only peripheral blood because the primary lesion, thyroid tissue, could not be accessed. The authors acknowledged the small sample size as a limitation that may reduce accuracy. Patients with persistent disease shared more public clonotypes (under 3,000) than newly diagnosed patients did (approximately 990). Sequencing and analysis were limited to the TCR beta chain. Compared with newly diagnosed patients, patients with persistent Graves' disease had lower TCR Shannon entropy and fewer highly expanded clones, which suggests clonal expansion. Persistent disease showed preferential use of TRBV28, TRBJ1-2 and TRBJ2-5, whereas newly diagnosed disease favored TRBV20-1 and TRBJ2-1.

V is shortened by 5 bases, J by 9 bases, and the region joining them spans 19 bases. From the cysteine through the phenylalanine, the CDR3 covers 14 amino acids. Only the CDR3 DNA stays, 42 bases, in frame from base 1. The germline V gene sets CDR1 to SGHTA and CDR2 to FQGNSA. The time point label for this specimen denotes: persistent/refractory GD, antithyroid drugs over 5 years with positive TRAb. RNA was extracted from PBMCs in TRIzol for both TCR sequencing and RNA sequencing. Graves' disease was diagnosed according to American Thyroid Association guidelines. The patients came from an endocrinology department in Xi'an, China. From each patient, about 9 milliliters of peripheral blood was collected into an EDTA anticoagulant tube. Ficoll Paque Plus density gradient separation was used to isolate PBMCs, and no additional T cell sorting was done. An Agilent 2100 Bioanalyzer and agarose gel were used to check RNA quality, while a NanoDrop 2000 measured RNA concentration.

A note on this clonotype: It lacks a known antigen. It has no much larger one-base neighbor in the sample; base qualities were not kept.

The origin of this receptor is a female donor with Graves disease. The chain was built from TRBV7-2 and TRBJ2-5; no D gene is confidently identified. Sequences were derived from peripheral blood mononuclear cells (PBMCs), sampled when the disease was refractory, from a patient treated with antithyroid drugs. Here is the DNA: TGTGCCAGCAGCCAAGGGCGTAGGCTGCCGGCCCAGTACTTC. This translates into CASSQGRRLPAQYF.